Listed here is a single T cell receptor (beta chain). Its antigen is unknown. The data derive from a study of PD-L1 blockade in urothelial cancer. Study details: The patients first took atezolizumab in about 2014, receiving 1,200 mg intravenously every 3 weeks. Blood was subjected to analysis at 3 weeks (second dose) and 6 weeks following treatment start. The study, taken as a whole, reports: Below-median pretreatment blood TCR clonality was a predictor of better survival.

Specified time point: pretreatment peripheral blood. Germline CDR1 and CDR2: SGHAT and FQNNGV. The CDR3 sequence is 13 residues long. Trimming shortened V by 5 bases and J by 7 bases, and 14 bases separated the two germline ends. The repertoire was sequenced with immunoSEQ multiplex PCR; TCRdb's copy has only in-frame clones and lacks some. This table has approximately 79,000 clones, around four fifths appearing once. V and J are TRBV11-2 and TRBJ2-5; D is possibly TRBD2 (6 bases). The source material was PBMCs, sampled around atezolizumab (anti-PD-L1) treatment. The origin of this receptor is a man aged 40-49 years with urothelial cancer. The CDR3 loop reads CASSLSGSATQYF. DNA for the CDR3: TGTGCCAGCAGCCTTTCCGGGAGTGCGACCCAGTACTTC. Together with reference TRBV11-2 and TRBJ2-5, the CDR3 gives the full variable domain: EAGVAQSPRYKIIEKRQSVAFWCNPISGHATLYWYQQILGQGPKLLIQFQNNGVVDDSQLPKDRFSAERLKGVDSTLKIQPAKLEDSAVYLCASSLSGSATQYFGPGTRLLVL.